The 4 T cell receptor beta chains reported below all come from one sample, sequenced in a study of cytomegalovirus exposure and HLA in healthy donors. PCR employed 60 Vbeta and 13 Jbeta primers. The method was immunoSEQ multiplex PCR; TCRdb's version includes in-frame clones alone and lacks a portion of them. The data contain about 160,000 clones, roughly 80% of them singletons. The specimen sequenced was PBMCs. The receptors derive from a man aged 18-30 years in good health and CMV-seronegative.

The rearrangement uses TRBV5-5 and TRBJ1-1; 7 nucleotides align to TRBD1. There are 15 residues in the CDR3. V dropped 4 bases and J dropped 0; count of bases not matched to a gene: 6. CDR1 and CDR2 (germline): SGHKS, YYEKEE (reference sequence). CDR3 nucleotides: TGTGCCAGCAGCACGCCGACAGGGATGAACACTGAAGCTTTCTTT. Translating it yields CASSTPTGMNTEAFF. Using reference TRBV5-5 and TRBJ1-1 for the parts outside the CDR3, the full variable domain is DAGVTQSPTHLIKTRGQQVTLRCSPISGHKSVSWYQQVLGQGPQFIFQYYEKEERGRGNFPDRFSARQFPNYSSELNVNALLLGDSALYLCASSTPTGMNTEAFFGQGTRLTVV.

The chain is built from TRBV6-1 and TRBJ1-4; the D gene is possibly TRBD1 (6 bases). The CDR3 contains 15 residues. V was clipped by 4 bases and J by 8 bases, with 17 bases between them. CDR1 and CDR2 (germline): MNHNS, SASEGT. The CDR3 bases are TGTGCCAGCAGTGCCGTGCGGGGGCGGCGGGAAAAACTGTTTTTT. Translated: CASSAVRGRREKLFF.

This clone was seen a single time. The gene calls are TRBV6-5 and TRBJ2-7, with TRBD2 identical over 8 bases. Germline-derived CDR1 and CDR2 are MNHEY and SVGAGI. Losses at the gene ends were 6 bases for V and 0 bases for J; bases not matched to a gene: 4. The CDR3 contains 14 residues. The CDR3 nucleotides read TGTGCCAGCAGCCCGCGGGGGGACTCCTACGAGCAGTACTTC. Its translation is CASSPRGDSYEQYF.

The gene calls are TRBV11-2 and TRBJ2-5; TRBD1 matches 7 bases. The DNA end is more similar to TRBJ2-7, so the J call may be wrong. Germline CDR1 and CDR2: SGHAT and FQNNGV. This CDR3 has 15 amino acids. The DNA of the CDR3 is TGTGCCAGCAGATCACACAGGGGCTTCTCCTACGAGCAGTACTTC. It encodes CASRSHRGFSYEQYF.